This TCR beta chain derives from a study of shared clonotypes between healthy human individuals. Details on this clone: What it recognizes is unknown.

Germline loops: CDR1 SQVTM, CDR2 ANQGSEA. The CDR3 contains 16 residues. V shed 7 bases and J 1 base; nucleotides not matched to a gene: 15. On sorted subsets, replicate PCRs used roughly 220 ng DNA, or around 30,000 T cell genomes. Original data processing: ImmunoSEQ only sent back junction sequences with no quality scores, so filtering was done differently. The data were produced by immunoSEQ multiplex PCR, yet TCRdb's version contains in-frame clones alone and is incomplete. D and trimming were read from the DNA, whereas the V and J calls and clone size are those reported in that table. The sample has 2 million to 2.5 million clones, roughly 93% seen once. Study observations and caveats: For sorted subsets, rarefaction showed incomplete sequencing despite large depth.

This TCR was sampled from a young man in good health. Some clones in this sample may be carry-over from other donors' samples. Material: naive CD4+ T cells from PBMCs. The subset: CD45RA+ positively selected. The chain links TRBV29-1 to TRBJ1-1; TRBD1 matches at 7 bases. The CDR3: CSALGGSSTQNTEAFF. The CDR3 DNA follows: TGCAGCGCCCTAGGGGGCTCAAGTACCCAGAACACTGAAGCTTTCTTT. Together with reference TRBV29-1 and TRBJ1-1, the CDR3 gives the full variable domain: SAVISQKPSRDICQRGTSLTIQCQVDSQVTMMFWYRQQPGQSLTLIATANQGSEATYESGFVIDKFPISRPNLTFSTLTVSNMSPEDSSIYLCSALGGSSTQNTEAFFGQGTRLTVV.